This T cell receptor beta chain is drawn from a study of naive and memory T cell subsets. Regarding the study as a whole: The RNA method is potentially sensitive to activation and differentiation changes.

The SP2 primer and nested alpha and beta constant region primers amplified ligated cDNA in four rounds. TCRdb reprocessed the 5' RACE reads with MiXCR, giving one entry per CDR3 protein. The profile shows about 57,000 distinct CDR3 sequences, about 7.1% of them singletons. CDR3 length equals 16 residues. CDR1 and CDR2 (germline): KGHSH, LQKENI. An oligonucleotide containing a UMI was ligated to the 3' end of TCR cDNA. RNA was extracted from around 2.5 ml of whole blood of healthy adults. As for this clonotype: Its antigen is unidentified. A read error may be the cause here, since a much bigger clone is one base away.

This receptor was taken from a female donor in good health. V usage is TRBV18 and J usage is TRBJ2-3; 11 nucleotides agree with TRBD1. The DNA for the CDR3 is TGTGTCAGCTCACCAACCGGGACAGGGGGATATGATACGCAGTATTTT. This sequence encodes CVSSPTGTGGYDTQYF.